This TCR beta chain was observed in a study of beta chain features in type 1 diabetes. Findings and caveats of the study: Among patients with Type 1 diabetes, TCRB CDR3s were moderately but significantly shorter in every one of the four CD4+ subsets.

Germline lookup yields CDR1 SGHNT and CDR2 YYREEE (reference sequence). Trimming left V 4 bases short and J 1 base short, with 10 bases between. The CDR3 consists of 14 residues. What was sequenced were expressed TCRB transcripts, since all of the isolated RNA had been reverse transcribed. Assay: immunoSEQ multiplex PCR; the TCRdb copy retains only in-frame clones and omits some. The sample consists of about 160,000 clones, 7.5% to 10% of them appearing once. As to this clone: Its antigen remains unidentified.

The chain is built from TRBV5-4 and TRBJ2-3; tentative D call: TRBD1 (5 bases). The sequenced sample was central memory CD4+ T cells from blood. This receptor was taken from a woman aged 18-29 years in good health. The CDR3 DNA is TGTGCCAGCAGCCCCGACAGCCGCACAGATACGCAGTATTTT. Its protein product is CASSPDSRTDTQYF.